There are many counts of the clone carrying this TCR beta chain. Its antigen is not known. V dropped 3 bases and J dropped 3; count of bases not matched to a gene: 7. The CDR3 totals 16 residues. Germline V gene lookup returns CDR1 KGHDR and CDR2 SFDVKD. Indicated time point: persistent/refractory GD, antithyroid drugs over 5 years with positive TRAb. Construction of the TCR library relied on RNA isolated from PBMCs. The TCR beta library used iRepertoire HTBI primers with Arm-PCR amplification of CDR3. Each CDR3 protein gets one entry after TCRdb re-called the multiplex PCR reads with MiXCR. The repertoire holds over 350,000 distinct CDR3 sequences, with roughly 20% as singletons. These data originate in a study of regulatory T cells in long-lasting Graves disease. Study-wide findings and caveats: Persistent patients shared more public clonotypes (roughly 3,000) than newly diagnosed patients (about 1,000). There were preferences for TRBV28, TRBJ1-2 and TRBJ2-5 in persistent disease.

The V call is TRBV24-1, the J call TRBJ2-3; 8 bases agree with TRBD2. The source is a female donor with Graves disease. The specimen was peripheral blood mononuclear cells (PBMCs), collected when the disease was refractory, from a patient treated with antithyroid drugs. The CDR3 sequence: CATSDKRGGWTDTQYF. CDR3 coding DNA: TGTGCCACCAGTGATAAACGGGGGGGTTGGACAGATACGCAGTATTTT.